This T cell receptor beta chain is drawn from a study of T cell responses to AZD1222 COVID-19 vaccine. To note about this clone: As yet, its antigen is unknown.

Study-level findings and limits: Vaccine-associated CD4 TCRs spanned spike, dominant at 160-218 and 743-854.

Trimming removed 0 bases from V and 2 bases from J, with 7 bases in between. The CDR3 has 14 residues. Germline V gene data show CDR1 as LGHNA and CDR2 as YNFKEQ. Clones were read by immunoSEQ multiplex PCR, and TCRdb kept only the in-frame ones, dropping some. The sample yields 200,000 or so clones, under 95% seen once. This specimen consisted of peripheral blood, obtained 28 days after the second AZD1222 dose. This chain joins TRBV4-2 and TRBJ2-5; D unresolved. The receptor was isolated from an adult who received the AZD1222 COVID-19 vaccine. The CDR3 loop reads CASSQEGAQETQYF. CDR3 nucleotide sequence: TGTGCCAGCAGCCAAGAGGGTGCACAAGAGACCCAGTACTTC.